The 31 T cell receptor beta chains in this list originate from one sample, sequenced in a study of T cell repertoires in cytomegalovirus infection. One entry per CDR3 protein results from TCRdb running MiXCR on the reads. The sample lists over 150,000 distinct CDR3 sequences; approximately 17% were seen once. What was sequenced was CD8+ T cells from PBMCs. The receptors were gathered from a human donor in good health (CMV status not recorded). Some clones in this sample may be carry-over from other donors' samples.

A few counts support this clonotype. This chain joins TRBV28 and TRBJ1-5; 7 bases fit TRBD1. Germline CDR1 and CDR2: MDHEN and SYDVKM. Trimming cost V 3 bases and J 3 bases; bases outside gene matches: 8. The CDR3 totals 16 residues. This CDR3 reads CASSFRPGGPNQPQHF. The CDR3, as DNA: TGTGCCAGCAGTTTCCGACCAGGGGGTCCCAATCAGCCCCAGCATTTT. Complete variable domain (other parts from reference TRBV28 and TRBJ1-5): DVKVTQSSRYLVKRTGEKVFLECVQDMDHENMFWYRQDPGLGLRLIYFSYDVKMKEKGDIPEGYSVSREKKERFSLILESASTNQTSMYLCASSFRPGGPNQPQHFGDGTRLSIL.

This CDR3 reads CASSFLQGNNEQFF. The DNA of the CDR3 is TGTGCCAGCAGCTTCCTTCAGGGAAACAATGAGCAGTTCTTC. The chain links TRBV5-5 to TRBJ2-1, with D perhaps matching TRBD1 (5 bases). Germline V gene data show CDR1 as SGHKS and CDR2 as YYEKEE (reference sequence). Trimming left V 2 bases short and J 5 bases short, with 11 bases between. The CDR3 has 14 residues.

This clonotype was seen a handful of times. The rearrangement links TRBV4-1 to TRBJ1-2, with D unclear. The CDR3 runs to 13 residues. CDR1 is MGHRA and CDR2 is YSYEKL in the germline V gene. V was trimmed by 1 base and J by 3 bases, leaving 6 bases between them. The CDR3 protein is CASSQGQYYGYTF. DNA of the CDR3: TGCGCCAGCAGCCAAGGGCAATACTATGGCTACACCTTC.

This clonotype was picked up a small number of times. The chain has TRBV5-6 and TRBJ2-7, with a tentative D call TRBD1 (6 bases). The CDR3 spans 13 residues. V was shortened by 5 bases and J by 6 bases, with 15 bases between the two germline ends. Germline V gene lookup returns CDR1 SGHDT and CDR2 YYEEEE. This chain's CDR3 is CASSSSTGSEQYF. As DNA, the CDR3 is TGTGCCAGCAGTTCCTCCACAGGGAGCGAGCAGTACTTC.

V usage is TRBV20-1 and J usage is TRBJ2-7, with TRBD1 identical over 10 bases. Trimming cost V 3 bases and J 4 bases; bases outside gene matches: 3. This CDR3 has 13 amino acids. The germline gives CDR1 DFQATT, CDR2 SNEGSKA (reference sequence). This CDR3 is CSARDRGKYEQYF. CDR3 coding DNA: TGCAGTGCTAGGGACAGGGGGAAGTACGAGCAGTACTTC.

The CDR3 region has the DNA TGTGCCAGCAGCCCATCCCTGGGAAGGAACACTGAAGCTTTCTTT. This gives the protein CASSPSLGRNTEAFF. The rearrangement uses TRBV7-9 and TRBJ1-1; D remains ambiguous. The V and J ends lost 5 bases and 1 base respectively, with 14 bases between them. The CDR3 covers 15 residues. The germline V gene has CDR1 SEHNR and CDR2 FQNEAQ (reference sequence).

The V and J genes are TRBV6-6 and TRBJ1-2, with D unclear. The CDR3 is 14 amino acids. CDR1 MNHNY and CDR2 SVGAGI come from the germline V gene (reference sequence). V was trimmed by 0 bases and J by 5 bases, leaving 10 bases between them. CDR3: CASSYSAGPYGYTF. DNA of the CDR3: TGTGCCAGCAGTTACTCGGCAGGACCTTATGGCTACACCTTC.

The rearrangement uses TRBV28 and TRBJ2-3; TRBD1 agrees at 9 bases. Germline CDR1 is MDHEN and CDR2 is SYDVKM. J was trimmed by 6 bases and V by 5 bases; bases with no gene match: 9. This CDR3 spans 15 amino acids. Here the CDR3 reads CASSPLTGGLDTQYF. Written as DNA, the CDR3 is TGTGCCAGCAGTCCATTGACAGGGGGATTGGATACGCAGTATTTT.

The genes are TRBV2 and TRBJ1-3, with a weak D call TRBD1 (5 bases). Trimming pared 4 bases from V and 0 bases from J, leaving 13 bases between. The CDR3 covers 16 residues. The germline V gene encodes CDR1 SNHLY and CDR2 FYNNEI. The DNA of the CDR3 is TGTGCCAGCAGTGGAGAGAGACAGTTCTCTGGAAACACCATATATTTT. Residues: CASSGERQFSGNTIYF.

This clonotype has more than one count but fewer than ten. This chain uses TRBV5-1 with TRBJ2-7; no clear D gene. The length of the CDR3 is 13 residues. V dropped 4 bases and J dropped 2 bases, with 10 bases sitting between them. Germline assignment: CDR1 SGHRS and CDR2 YFSETQ. The CDR3 loop reads CASSPAYTYEQYF. CDR3 DNA: TGCGCCAGCAGCCCAGCTTACACCTACGAGCAGTACTTC.

This rearrangement joins TRBV28 to TRBJ2-5; either TRBD1 or TRBD2 may supply D (5 bases each). Germline values: CDR1 MDHEN, CDR2 SYDVKM. The CDR3 runs to 12 residues. The germline V and J ends were trimmed by 8 bases and 3 bases, with 10 bases remaining between them. CDR3 coding DNA: TGTGCCAGCGTTGGGGGAAAAGAGACCCAGTACTTC. It specifies CASVGGKETQYF.

The sample holds a few counts of this clonotype. The rearrangement uses TRBV5-6 and TRBJ2-7; 7 nucleotides agree with TRBD2. Per the germline V gene, CDR1 is SGHDT and CDR2 is YYEEEE. The CDR3 runs 12 residues. V lost 5 bases, J lost 6 bases, and 5 bases stayed unmatched. The CDR3 loop is CASSALAVEQYF. In nucleotides, the CDR3 is TGTGCCAGCAGTGCGCTAGCGGTCGAGCAGTACTTC.

This clonotype was counted ten times or more. The chain links TRBV6-2 or TRBV6-3 to TRBJ2-1, with unresolved D. Germline V CDR1 and CDR2: MNHEY, SVGEGT. This CDR3 comprises 12 residues. V was clipped by 0 bases and J by 6 bases, with 3 bases between them. For the CDR3, the DNA is TGTGCCAGCAGTTACTCCGGCAATGAGCAGTTCTTC. This gives the protein CASSYSGNEQFF.

This clonotype has more than one count but fewer than ten. The V gene is TRBV27, the J gene TRBJ1-6; D perhaps matches TRBD1 (5 bases). Germline V lookup: CDR1 MNHEY, CDR2 SMNVEV (reference sequence). Trimming took off 2 bases at V and 10 bases at J, with 15 bases between the two ends. The CDR3 extends over 15 amino acids. The CDR3 loop reads CASSLMVGGGSPLHF. The CDR3 nucleotides read TGTGCCAGCAGTTTAATGGTGGGGGGGGGGTCACCCCTCCACTTT.

This clonotype was seen repeatedly, ten times or more. This sequence joins TRBV7-2 and TRBJ1-3; D remains unclear. The V and J ends lost 1 base and 0 bases respectively, with 4 bases between them. The germline gives CDR1 SGHTA, CDR2 FQGNSA. The CDR3 extends over 14 amino acids. CDR3 nucleotide sequence: TGTGCCAGCAGCTTAGTAGCCTCTGGAAACACCATATATTTT. Protein sequence: CASSLVASGNTIYF.

This clonotype was picked up many times. The CDR3 DNA sequence: TGTGCCAGTAGTTTGGGCCGGTACAATGAGCAGTTCTTC. This translates into CASSLGRYNEQFF. The chain is built from TRBV19 and TRBJ2-1; D remains unclear. The germline V and J ends were trimmed by 5 bases and 4 bases, with 9 bases remaining between them. The CDR3 totals 13 residues. CDR1 and CDR2 (germline): LNHDA, SQIVND (reference sequence).

This clonotype has at least ten counts. The rearrangement links TRBV27 to TRBJ2-1; 9 positions agree with TRBD2. The ends lost 1 base at V and 9 bases at J; junction bases unmatched: 7. Germline V CDR1 and CDR2: MNHEY, SMNVEV (reference sequence). The CDR3 has 15 amino acids. Here the CDR3 DNA reads TGTGCCAGCAGTTTATTAGCGGGGGAGTTTATTGAGCAGTTCTTC. This translates into CASSLLAGEFIEQFF.

This clonotype has only a few counts. V is TRBV6-2 or TRBV6-3 and J is TRBJ2-3; D not certain. With 6 bases removed from V and 2 bases from J, the gap between germline ends came to 18 bases. The CDR3 totals 16 residues. The V gene's germline CDR1 is MNHEY and CDR2 SVGEGT. The CDR3 region has the DNA TGTGCCAGCAGCCCCGTGGCTAGGCATGTCACAGATACGCAGTATTTT. Encoded protein: CASSPVARHVTDTQYF.

This clonotype occurred a few times. The V and J genes are TRBV10-3 and TRBJ1-1; no clear D gene. Trimming removed 4 bases from V and 6 bases from J, with 6 bases in between. This CDR3 is 11 amino acids long. The germline gives CDR1 ENHRY, CDR2 SYGVKD. CDR3 protein: CAISGGPEAFF. The CDR3 DNA follows: TGTGCCATCAGTGGGGGTCCTGAAGCTTTCTTT.

This clonotype was picked up a small number of times. The chain couples TRBV7-9 to TRBJ2-2; 8 bases align to TRBD1. The V gene end was trimmed by 4 bases and the J gene end by 1 base; junction bases not matched to a gene: 5. This CDR3 spans 16 amino acids. CDR1 and CDR2 (germline): SEHNR, FQNEAQ (reference sequence). The CDR3 reads CASSSTGTGNTGELFF. CDR3 nucleotide sequence: TGTGCCAGCAGCTCTACCGGGACAGGGAACACCGGGGAGCTGTTTTTT.

This clonotype was found a few times. The chain has TRBV7-6 and TRBJ2-7; D is possibly TRBD1 (6 bases). CDR1 SGHVS and CDR2 FNYEAQ come from the germline V gene. The CDR3 length is 13 residues. V lost 5 bases and J lost 2, with 10 bases in between. The CDR3 region is CASSHRQAYEQYF. DNA for the CDR3: TGTGCCAGCAGCCACCGACAGGCCTACGAGCAGTACTTC. The full variable domain, completed using reference TRBV7-6 and TRBJ2-7, is GAGVSQSPRYKVTKRGQDVALRCDPISGHVSLYWYRQALGQGPEFLTYFNYEAQQDKSGLPNDRFSAERPEGSISTLTIQRTEQRDSAMYRCASSHRQAYEQYFGPGTRLTVT.

This clonotype showed up many times. CDR3 protein: CASKQGSTEAFF. CDR3 bases: TGTGCCAGTAAACAGGGAAGCACTGAAGCTTTCTTT. This chain connects TRBV6-6 to TRBJ1-1; D is possibly TRBD1 (6 bases). Germline CDR1 is MNHNY and CDR2 is SVGAGI (reference sequence). V lost 9 bases and J lost 4, with 12 bases in between. The CDR3 runs 12 residues.

V is TRBV4-3 and J is TRBJ1-3; no clear D. The V end was cut by 8 bases, the J end by 0 bases, with 14 bases between. The CDR3 consists of 15 residues. The germline V gene has CDR1 LGHNA and CDR2 YSLEER. This CDR3 reads CASGETVSSGNTIYF. For the CDR3, the DNA is TGCGCCAGCGGGGAGACTGTGAGCTCTGGAAACACCATATATTTT.

This clonotype was observed a few times. The chain employs TRBV5-6 and TRBJ2-7; D possibly corresponds to TRBD1 (5 bases). Germline CDR1 and CDR2: SGHDT and YYEEEE. V lost 4 bases and J 3 bases, leaving 20 bases between the germline ends. CDR3 length: 16 amino acids. DNA of the CDR3: TGTGCCAGCAGCGGGAATACAGGCCGCCGACACTACGAGCAGTACTTC. Translation gives CASSGNTGRRHYEQYF.

This clonotype was observed a few times. The chain joins TRBV9 to TRBJ1-2; D not resolved. Germline lookup yields CDR1 SGDLS and CDR2 YYNGEE. V was pared by 5 bases and J by 5 bases, with 10 bases between. The CDR3 spans 12 residues. The CDR3 reads CASRDEGYGYTF. CDR3 DNA sequence: TGTGCCAGCAGGGACGAAGGGTATGGCTACACCTTC.

The J gene is TRBJ1-4, the V gene TRBV7-8; D not resolved. Germline lookup yields CDR1 SGHVS and CDR2 FQNEAQ. This CDR3 region has 15 residues. Trimming shortened V by 5 bases and J by 7 bases, and 17 bases separated the two germline ends. The CDR3 DNA follows: TGTGCCAGCAGCCGCGTCAGTGGGAGGGTTGAAAAACTGTTTTTT. Protein product: CASSRVSGRVEKLFF.

This clonotype was recorded many times. The rearrangement uses TRBV4-1 and TRBJ1-4; D not resolved. The germline V gene has CDR1 MGHRA and CDR2 YSYEKL. This CDR3 is 14 amino acids long. V dropped 3 bases and J dropped 3 bases, with 8 bases sitting between them. The CDR3 coding sequence is TGCGCCAGCAGCCAGGCCGGGGCTAATGAAAAACTGTTTTTT. Amino acid sequence: CASSQAGANEKLFF.

The rearrangement uses TRBV2 and TRBJ1-2; D gene uncertain. Germline values: CDR1 SNHLY, CDR2 FYNNEI. This CDR3 has 11 amino acids. V gave up 7 bases and J gave up 5 bases, with 8 bases separating them. The CDR3 loop is CASKSPYGYTF. CDR3 sequence (DNA): TGTGCCAGCAAGAGCCCGTATGGCTACACCTTC.

The chain uses TRBV7-2 and TRBJ2-3, with TRBD2 identical over 10 bases. CDR3 length: 16 amino acids. V trimming: 7 bases; J trimming: 4 bases; junction bases outside the gene matches: 11. CDR1 is SGHTA and CDR2 is FQGNSA in the germline V gene. Here the CDR3 DNA reads TGTGCCAGCATGCCCCCCCTAGCGGGGGCAGCAGATACGCAGTATTTT. This sequence encodes CASMPPLAGAADTQYF.

This clonotype turned up a few times. This rearrangement joins TRBV12-3 or TRBV12-4 to TRBJ2-7, with TRBD1 as a possible D gene (5 bases). Trimming cost V 7 bases and J 4 bases, with 17 bases left between them. The CDR3 extends over 14 amino acids. Here the CDR3 reads CASTESTVRYEQYF. The CDR3 nucleotides are TGTGCCAGCACCGAATCGACAGTTAGGTACGAGCAGTACTTC.

The J gene is TRBJ2-2, the V gene TRBV5-1; TRBD2 is a possible D gene (5 bases). Per germline, CDR1 SGHRS and CDR2 YFSETQ. V was pared by 2 bases and J by 5 bases, with 10 bases between. There are 14 residues in the CDR3. The CDR3 DNA is TGCGCCAGCAGCTTCGGGATGGGGACCGGGGAGCTGTTTTTT. Amino acid sequence: CASSFGMGTGELFF.